Reported below is one T cell receptor beta chain. In terms of age and location, participants ranged from roughly 18 to 100 years and lived in under 30 US areas. Participant-given clinical history determined each cohort assignment. These data are taken from a study of blood T cell repertoires in COVID-19. Turning to the study itself: Acute-phase and convalescent COVID-19 samples originated in the United States, Italy and Spain.

In the authors' methods: Cell counts per sample came from amplifying reference gene primers. Sequencing used immunoSEQ multiplex PCR; TCRdb keeps in-frame clones, though not all of them. From that table come the V and J calls and clone size; the DNA was used to work out D and trimming. This sample yields about 230,000 clones, of which approximately 89% are seen a single time; over 2% belongs to the top ten. This TCR derives from a woman aged 40 to 49 with acute COVID-19. The sample consisted of PBMCs or T cells enriched from blood (not recorded which).

The CDR3 coding sequence is TGTGCCAGTAGTAGAGGCCCTGGGAGCAATCAGCCCCAGCATTTT. Protein sequence: CASSRGPGSNQPQHF. The chain is built from TRBV19 and TRBJ1-5; D unresolved. This CDR3 has 15 residues. Deletions cut 4 bases from V and 1 base from J, with 11 bases between. The germline V gene encodes CDR1 LNHDA and CDR2 SQIVND (reference sequence).